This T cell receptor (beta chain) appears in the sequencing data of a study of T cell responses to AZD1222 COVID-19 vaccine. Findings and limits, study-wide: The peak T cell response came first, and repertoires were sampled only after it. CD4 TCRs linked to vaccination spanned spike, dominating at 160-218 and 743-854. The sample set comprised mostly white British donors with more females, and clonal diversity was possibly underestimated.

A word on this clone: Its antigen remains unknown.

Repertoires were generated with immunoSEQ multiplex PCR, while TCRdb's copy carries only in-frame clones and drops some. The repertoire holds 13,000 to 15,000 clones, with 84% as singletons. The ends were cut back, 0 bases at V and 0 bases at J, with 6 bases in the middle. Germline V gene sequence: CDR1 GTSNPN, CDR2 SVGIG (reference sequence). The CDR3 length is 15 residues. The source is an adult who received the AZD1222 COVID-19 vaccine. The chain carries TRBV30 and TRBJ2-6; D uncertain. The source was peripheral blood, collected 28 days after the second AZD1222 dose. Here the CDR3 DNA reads TGTGCCTGGAGTGTTACGAGCTCTGGGGCCAACGTCCTGACTTTC. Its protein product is CAWSVTSSGANVLTF.